This T cell receptor beta chain came from a study of cytomegalovirus exposure and HLA in healthy donors. Remarks on this clone: Its matching antigen is unknown.

CDR1 is MGHRA and CDR2 is YSYEKL in the germline V gene. CDR3 size: 16 residues. The V gene lost 3 bases and the J gene lost 1 base, with 14 bases spanning the gap. Separation from the roughly 600-subject first cohort characterized the roughly 120-subject validation cohort, to which the donors belonged. Sequencing used immunoSEQ multiplex PCR; TCRdb keeps in-frame clones, though not all of them. The sample has some 270,000 clones; about 86% are singletons. General study results and limits: Rarity marked most TCR sequences, yet some public TCRs occurred in many donors.

This clonotype was obtained from a woman younger than 30 in good health and CMV-seronegative. Sample: PBMCs. The V gene is TRBV4-1, the J gene TRBJ2-3; no reliable D call. CDR3 coding DNA: TGCGCCAGCAGCCATATCGCGATTGTGGGCACAGATACGCAGTATTTT. Translating it yields CASSHIAIVGTDTQYF.